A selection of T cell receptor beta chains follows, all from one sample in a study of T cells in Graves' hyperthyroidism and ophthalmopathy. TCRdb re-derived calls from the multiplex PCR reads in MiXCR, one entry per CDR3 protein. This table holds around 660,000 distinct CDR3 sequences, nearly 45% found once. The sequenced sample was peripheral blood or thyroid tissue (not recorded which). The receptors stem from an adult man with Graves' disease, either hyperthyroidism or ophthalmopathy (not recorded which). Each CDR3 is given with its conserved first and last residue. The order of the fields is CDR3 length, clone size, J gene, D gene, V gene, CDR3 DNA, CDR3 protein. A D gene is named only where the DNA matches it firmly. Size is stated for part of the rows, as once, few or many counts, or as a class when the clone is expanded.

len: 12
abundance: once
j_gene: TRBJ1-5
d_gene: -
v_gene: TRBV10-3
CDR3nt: TGTGCCATCAGTGACCGAGGGCAGCCCCAGCATTTT
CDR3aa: CAISDRGQPQHF

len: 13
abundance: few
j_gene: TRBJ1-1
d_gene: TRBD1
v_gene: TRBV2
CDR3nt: TGTGCCAGCATCGACAGGGCGCCCGCTGAAGCTTTCTTT
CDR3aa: CASIDRAPAEAFF

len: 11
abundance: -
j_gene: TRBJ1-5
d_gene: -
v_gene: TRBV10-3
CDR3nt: TGTGCCATCAGGGACACAGGGAGTCAGCATTTT
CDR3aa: CAIRDTGSQHF

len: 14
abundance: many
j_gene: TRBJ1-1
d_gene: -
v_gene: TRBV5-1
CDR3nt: TGCGCCAGCAGCCGCCTTGGGACCGACACTGAAGCTTTCTTT
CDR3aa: CASSRLGTDTEAFF

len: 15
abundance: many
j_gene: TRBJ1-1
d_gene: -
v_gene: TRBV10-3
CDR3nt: TGTGCCATCAGTGATTTAAGGGGGGAGAACACTGAAGCTTTCTTT
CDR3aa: CAISDLRGENTEAFF

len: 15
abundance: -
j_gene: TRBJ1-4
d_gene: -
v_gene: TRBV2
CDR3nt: TGTGCCAGCAGTGAAGAGGGTAGAGAAGATGAAAAACTGTTTTTT
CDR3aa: CASSEEGREDEKLFF

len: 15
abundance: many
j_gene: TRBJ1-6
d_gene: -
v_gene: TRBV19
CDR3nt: TGTGCCAGAAGGGGCCGGAGCTCCTATAATTCACCCCTCCACTTT
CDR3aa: CARRGRSSYNSPLHF

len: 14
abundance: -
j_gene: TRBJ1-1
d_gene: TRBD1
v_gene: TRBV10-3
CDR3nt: TGTGCCACCTGGGACAGGGGAGAGAACACTGAAGCTTTCTTT
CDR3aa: CATWDRGENTEAFF

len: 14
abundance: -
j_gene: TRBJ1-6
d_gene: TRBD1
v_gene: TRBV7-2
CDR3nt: TGTGCCAGCAGCCTAGGACAGGGGGCGGCACCCCTCCACTTT
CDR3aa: CASSLGQGAAPLHF

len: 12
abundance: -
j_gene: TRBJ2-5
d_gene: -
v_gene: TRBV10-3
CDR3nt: TGTGCCATCAGTGTGCCTCAAGAGACCCAGTACTTC
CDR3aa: CAISVPQETQYF

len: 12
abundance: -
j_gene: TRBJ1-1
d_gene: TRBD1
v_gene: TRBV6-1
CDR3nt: TGTGCCAGTTCGACAGGGGTCCCTGAAGCTTTCTTT
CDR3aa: CASSTGVPEAFF

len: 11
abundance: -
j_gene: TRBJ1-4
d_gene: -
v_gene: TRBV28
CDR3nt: TGTGCCAGCAGTTTATTGGAAAAACTGTTTTTT
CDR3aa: CASSLLEKLFF

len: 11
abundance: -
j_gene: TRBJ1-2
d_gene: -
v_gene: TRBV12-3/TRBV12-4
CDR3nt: TGTGCCAGCAGTCGCCCTGGCGGCTACACCTTC
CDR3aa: CASSRPGGYTF

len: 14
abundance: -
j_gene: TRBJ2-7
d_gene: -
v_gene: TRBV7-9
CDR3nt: TGTGCCAGCAGCTTAGAACGGACCTCCTACGAGCAGTACTTC
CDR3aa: CASSLERTSYEQYF

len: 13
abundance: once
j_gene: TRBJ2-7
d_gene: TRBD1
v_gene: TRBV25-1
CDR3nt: TGTGCCTCCTCAGGGGGCATTGCCTACGAGCAGTACTTC
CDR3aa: CASSGGIAYEQYF

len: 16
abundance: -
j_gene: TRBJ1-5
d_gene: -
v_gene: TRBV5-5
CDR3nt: TGTGCCAGCAGCTTGGTCGGCCAGATTAGCAATCAGCCCCAGCATTTT
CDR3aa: CASSLVGQISNQPQHF

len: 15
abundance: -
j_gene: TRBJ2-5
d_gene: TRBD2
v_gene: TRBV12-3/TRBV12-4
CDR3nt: TGTGCCAGCAGTTCACCCCGGGGGGGCCAAGAGACCCAGTACTTC
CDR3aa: CASSSPRGGQETQYF

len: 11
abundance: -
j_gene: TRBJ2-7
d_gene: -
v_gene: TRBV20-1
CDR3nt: TGCAGTGCTTTACAGGGCTACGAGCAGTACTTC
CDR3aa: CSALQGYEQYF

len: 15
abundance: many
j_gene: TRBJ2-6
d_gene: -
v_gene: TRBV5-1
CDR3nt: TGCGCCAGCGGCGGCGGGTCCTCTGGGGCCAACGTCCTGACTTTC
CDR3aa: CASGGGSSGANVLTF

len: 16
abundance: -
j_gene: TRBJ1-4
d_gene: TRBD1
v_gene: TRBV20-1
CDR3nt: TGCAGTGCTAGAGACCGACAGGGTAGTGGTTCTGAAAAACTGTTTTTT
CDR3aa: CSARDRQGSGSEKLFF

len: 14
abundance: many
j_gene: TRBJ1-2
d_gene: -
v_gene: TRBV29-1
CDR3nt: TGCAGCGTTGTAGGGGACTTACACCACTATGGCTACACCTTC
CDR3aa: CSVVGDLHHYGYTF

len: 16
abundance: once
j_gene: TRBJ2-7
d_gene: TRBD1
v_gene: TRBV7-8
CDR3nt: TGTGCCAGCAGCCAAGACCCAGGGACAGCCACCTACGAGCAGTACTTC
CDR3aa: CASSQDPGTATYEQYF

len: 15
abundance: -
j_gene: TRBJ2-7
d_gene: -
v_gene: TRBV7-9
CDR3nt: TGTGCCAGCAGTGAAACAGGGTCCGGGGACTACGAGCAGTACTTC
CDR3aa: CASSETGSGDYEQYF

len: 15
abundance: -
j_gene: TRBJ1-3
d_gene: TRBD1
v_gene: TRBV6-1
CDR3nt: TGTGCCAGCAGACCATCAAGGGGGCCTGGAAACACCATATATTTT
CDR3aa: CASRPSRGPGNTIYF

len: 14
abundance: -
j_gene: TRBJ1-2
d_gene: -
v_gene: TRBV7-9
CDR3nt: TGTGCCAGCAGCTTAGGAGGCAGGGGTTATGGCTACACCTTC
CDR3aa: CASSLGGRGYGYTF

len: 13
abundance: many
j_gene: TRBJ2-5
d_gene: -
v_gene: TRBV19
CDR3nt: TGTGCCAGTAGTACCTACAGGGTGGAGACCCAGTACTTC
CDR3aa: CASSTYRVETQYF

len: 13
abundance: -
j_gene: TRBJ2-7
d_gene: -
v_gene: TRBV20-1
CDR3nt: TGCAGTGCTAGGGACAGGAGGGACAGTGAGCAGTACTTC
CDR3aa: CSARDRRDSEQYF

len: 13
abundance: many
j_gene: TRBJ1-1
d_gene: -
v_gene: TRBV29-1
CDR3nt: TGCAGCGTTGACCGTTCAGGGAACACTGAAGCTTTCTTT
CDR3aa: CSVDRSGNTEAFF

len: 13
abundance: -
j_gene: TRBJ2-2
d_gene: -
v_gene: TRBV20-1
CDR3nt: TGCAGTGCTGGGACAAGGAACACCGGGGAGCTGTTTTTT
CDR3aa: CSAGTRNTGELFF